The 25 T cell receptor beta chains given below trace back to one sample, sequenced in a study of cytomegalovirus exposure and HLA in healthy donors. Primers included in the PCR were 60 Vbeta and 13 Jbeta primers. Method: immunoSEQ multiplex PCR; TCRdb's copy keeps in-frame clones and lacks some. The sample has 200,000 or so clones; around 80% are singletons. Material: PBMCs. These receptors were collected from a man aged 18 to 30 in good health and CMV-seronegative.

The gene calls are TRBV28 and TRBJ2-3, with 7 bases fitting TRBD2. The ends lost 7 bases at V and 6 bases at J; junction bases unmatched: 13. Germline V lookup: CDR1 MDHEN, CDR2 SYDVKM. This CDR3 is built from 15 residues. The CDR3 loop reads CASIGAGSGKDTQYF. CDR3 nucleotide sequence: TGTGCCAGCATCGGGGCGGGCAGCGGGAAGGATACGCAGTATTTT. Complete variable domain (other parts from reference TRBV28 and TRBJ2-3): DVKVTQSSRYLVKRTGEKVFLECVQDMDHENMFWYRQDPGLGLRLIYFSYDVKMKEKGDIPEGYSVSREKKERFSLILESASTNQTSMYLCASIGAGSGKDTQYFGPGTRLTVL.

The V gene is TRBV27, the J gene TRBJ1-4, with TRBD1 matching over 10 bases. CDR1 is MNHEY, CDR2 SMNVEV, per germline (reference sequence). Trimming at V came to 4 bases and at J to 14 bases, leaving 13 bases not matched to a gene. The CDR3 is 15 residues long. CDR3 nucleotide sequence: TGTGCCAGCAGTTCCCGACAGGGGGCCTCGCATGGTCTGTTTTTT. Translating gives CASSSRQGASHGLFF.

The chain couples TRBV2 to TRBJ2-7; D uncertain. This CDR3 spans 10 amino acids. V shed 6 bases and J shed 5 bases, with 5 bases lying between them. The germline gives CDR1 SNHLY, CDR2 FYNNEI. This chain's CDR3 is CASRGHEQYF. CDR3 coding DNA: TGTGCCAGCAGGGGCCACGAGCAGTACTTC.

The gene calls are TRBV7-9 and TRBJ2-1, with 10 nucleotides matching TRBD2. CDR3 length: 16 amino acids. J lost 4 bases, V lost 7 bases, and 10 bases had no gene match. CDR1 SEHNR and CDR2 FQNEAQ come from the germline V gene (reference sequence). Here the CDR3 DNA reads TGTGCCAGCAACAAGCCCCTAGCGGGAGCTTACAATGAGCAGTTCTTC. Translating it yields CASNKPLAGAYNEQFF.

This sequence joins TRBV5-1 and TRBJ2-1; D possibly corresponds to TRBD2 (6 bases). Germline lookup yields CDR1 SGHRS and CDR2 YFSETQ. V lost 3 bases, J lost 0 bases, and 10 bases lay in between. This CDR3 has 15 amino acids. CDR3 DNA sequence: TGCGCCAGCAGCTCGGACGGGAGCTCCTACAATGAGCAGTTCTTC. Its translation: CASSSDGSSYNEQFF.

This clone has just one count. V usage is TRBV19 and J usage is TRBJ2-1; D gene ambiguous. Germline V lookup: CDR1 LNHDA, CDR2 SQIVND (reference sequence). The CDR3 loop spans 15 amino acids. V lost 3 bases and J 0 bases, leaving 9 bases between the germline ends. DNA for the CDR3: TGTGCCAGTAGTATTTGGGCGAGCTCCTACAATGAGCAGTTCTTC. It encodes CASSIWASSYNEQFF.

V is TRBV10-3 and J is TRBJ1-5; possibly TRBD1 for D (6 bases). CDR3 size: 13 residues. V shed 2 bases and J shed 6 bases, with 8 bases lying between them. From germline, CDR1 is ENHRY and CDR2 SYGVKD. The CDR3 loop is CAISEGRGQPQHF. In DNA form, the CDR3 reads TGTGCCATCAGTGAGGGCAGGGGTCAGCCCCAGCATTTT.

This clone has a single count. The rearrangement links TRBV7-2 to TRBJ2-2; D not certain. The length of the CDR3 is 13 residues. CDR1 is SGHTA and CDR2 is FQGNSA in the germline V gene. The ends were cut back, 4 bases at V and 3 bases at J, with 6 bases in the middle. The CDR3 sequence is CASSSSYTGELFF. The CDR3 nucleotides are TGTGCCAGCAGCTCTTCCTACACCGGGGAGCTGTTTTTT.

J is TRBJ2-1 and V is TRBV18; tentatively, D is TRBD2 (6 bases). Germline lookup yields CDR1 KGHSH and CDR2 LQKENI. This CDR3 has 15 amino acids. The V and J ends lost 5 bases and 7 bases respectively, with 18 bases between them. The chain's CDR3 is CASSTSIGTLNEQFF. For the CDR3, the DNA is TGTGCCAGCTCAACCAGCATCGGGACTTTAAATGAGCAGTTCTTC.

The chain recombines TRBV30 with TRBJ2-1; 7 bases map to TRBD2. The V gene's germline CDR1 is GTSNPN and CDR2 SVGIG (reference sequence). The CDR3 is 14 amino acids. J gave up 0 bases and V 5 bases, and 4 bases lay outside the gene matches. In nucleotides, the CDR3 is TGTGCCTGGGAGCGGGGAGACTCCTACAATGAGCAGTTCTTC. Amino acid sequence: CAWERGDSYNEQFF.

This clone was observed a handful of times. The genes are TRBV18 and TRBJ1-1, with 9 bases fitting TRBD1. Looked up from germline, CDR1 is KGHSH and CDR2 is LQKENI. The CDR3 has 13 residues. J was trimmed by 5 bases and V by 5 bases; bases with no gene match: 3. CDR3 bases: TGTGCCAGCTCATCGGACAGGGGAACTGAAGCTTTCTTT. Protein: CASSSDRGTEAFF.

The gene calls are TRBV4-1 and TRBJ2-5; D unclear. The end of the DNA aligns better with TRBJ2-7, so the J call may be wrong. From germline, CDR1 is MGHRA and CDR2 YSYEKL. This CDR3 spans 15 amino acids. CDR3 sequence: CASSQGKHFRYEQYF. DNA for the CDR3: TGCGCCAGCAGCCAAGGGAAACACTTCAGGTACGAGCAGTACTTC.

This chain connects TRBV30 to TRBJ2-7, with 10 positions matching TRBD2. V lost 4 bases and J lost 4; bases outside the gene matches: 10. The CDR3 contains 15 residues. Per the germline V gene, CDR1 is GTSNPN and CDR2 is SVGIG (reference sequence). CDR3 sequence reads: CAWNLPASGSYEQYF. The CDR3 DNA is TGTGCCTGGAACCTACCGGCTAGCGGGAGTTACGAGCAGTACTTC. Based on the CDR3 plus reference TRBV30 and TRBJ2-7, the full variable domain is SQTIHQWPATLVQPVGSPLSLECTVEGTSNPNLYWYRQAAGRGLQLLFYSVGIGQISSEVPQNLSASRPQDRQFILSSKKLLLSDSGFYLCAWNLPASGSYEQYFGPGTRLTVT.

V is TRBV19 and J is TRBJ1-5, with D maybe TRBD1 (6 bases). Germline CDR1 reads LNHDA; CDR2 reads SQIVND (reference sequence). The CDR3 consists of 17 residues. Trimming stripped 4 bases from V and 2 bases from J, with 18 bases between. In nucleotides, the CDR3 is TGTGCCAGTAGTAGTGGGGGTACAGGGTCCCGCAATCAGCCCCAGCATTTT. Amino acid sequence: CASSSGGTGSRNQPQHF.

The rearrangement links TRBV18 to TRBJ2-2; D is unresolved. Germline CDR1 is KGHSH and CDR2 is LQKENI. V lost 1 base and J 7 bases, leaving 7 bases between the germline ends. The CDR3 is 13 residues long. CDR3 residues: CASSPLSVGELFF. CDR3 bases: TGTGCCAGCTCACCACTGAGCGTCGGGGAGCTGTTTTTT.

This clone has just a few counts. Mismatch with germline at one junction end may stem from a read error. CDR3 bases: TGCGCCAGCAGCCAAGTTGACAGGCTACCCAACTTC. Protein: CASSQVDRLPNF. The chain combines TRBV4-1 with TRBJ2-5; TRBD1 might be the D (6 bases). The CDR3 is 12 amino acids. Looked up from germline, CDR1 is MGHRA and CDR2 is YSYEKL.

This clone was counted a few times. CDR3 loop: CASSIDLWSGRAGEQYF. The CDR3 DNA is TGTGCCAGTAGTATAGATCTATGGAGCGGGAGGGCTGGGGAGCAGTACTTC. V gene TRBV19 combines with J gene TRBJ2-7; TRBD2 aligns across 10 bases. Germline V gene sequence: CDR1 LNHDA, CDR2 SQIVND (reference sequence). The V segment lost 0 bases and the J segment 7 bases; nucleotides outside the gene matches: 12. The CDR3 consists of 17 residues.

The chain links TRBV6-1 to TRBJ2-7; 12 positions match TRBD2. Looked up from germline, CDR1 is MNHNS and CDR2 is SASEGT. The CDR3 has 18 amino acids. J gave up 5 bases and V 0 bases, and 11 bases lay outside the gene matches. This chain's CDR3 is CASSEARLAGGFGDEQYF. The CDR3 DNA reads as TGTGCCAGCAGTGAAGCGCGCCTAGCGGGAGGGTTTGGGGACGAGCAGTACTTC.

The rearrangement links TRBV6-1 to TRBJ2-7, with 12 bases aligning to TRBD2. Per the germline V gene, CDR1 is MNHNS and CDR2 is SASEGT. The CDR3 extends over 14 amino acids. Unmatched junction bases numbered 7, after V lost 7 bases and J lost 6 bases. CDR3 sequence reads: CASKRTSGIREQYF. The CDR3 DNA sequence: TGTGCCAGCAAACGGACTAGCGGGATACGCGAGCAGTACTTC.

The V call is TRBV7-6, the J call TRBJ2-7, with 10 nucleotides matching TRBD2. V shed 3 bases and J 5 bases; nucleotides not matched to a gene: 4. The CDR3 length is 14 residues. Germline CDR1 is SGHVS and CDR2 is FNYEAQ. Here the CDR3 reads CASSLLAGEDEQYF. The CDR3 region has the DNA TGTGCCAGCAGCTTGCTAGCGGGAGAGGACGAGCAGTACTTC. Combining the CDR3 with reference TRBV7-6 and TRBJ2-7 gives the whole variable domain GAGVSQSPRYKVTKRGQDVALRCDPISGHVSLYWYRQALGQGPEFLTYFNYEAQQDKSGLPNDRFSAERPEGSISTLTIQRTEQRDSAMYRCASSLLAGEDEQYFGPGTRLTVT.

In nucleotides, the CDR3 is TGTGCCAGTAGTGTACTAGCGGGAGCTGGCGAGCAGTACTTC. As protein: CASSVLAGAGEQYF. This chain links TRBV19 with TRBJ2-7, with TRBD2 identical over 11 bases. V lost 5 bases, J lost 6 bases, and 6 bases stayed unmatched. CDR3 length: 14 residues. Germline V gene lookup returns CDR1 LNHDA and CDR2 SQIVND (reference sequence).

V gene TRBV18 combines with J gene TRBJ1-1; D remains unclear. Trimming cost V 3 bases and J 2 bases, with 16 bases left between them. CDR3 length equals 16 residues. The germline CDR1 and CDR2 sequences are KGHSH and LQKENI. In nucleotides, the CDR3 is TGTGCCAGCTCACCGGCCCTTAGGGAGGGTAACACTGAAGCTTTCTTT. Amino acid sequence: CASSPALREGNTEAFF.

The CDR3 region has the DNA TGCAGTGTTGGAGGGAATCAGCCCCAGCATTTT. Translated: CSVGGNQPQHF. The genes are TRBV20-1 and TRBJ1-5, with D unresolved. This CDR3 has 11 residues. Trimming stripped 7 bases from V and 4 bases from J, with 8 bases between. From germline, CDR1 is DFQATT and CDR2 SNEGSKA (reference sequence).

This clone came up a few times. The chain employs TRBV4-1 and TRBJ2-1; 14 bases align to TRBD2. The CDR3 has 19 residues. From germline, CDR1 is MGHRA and CDR2 YSYEKL. After removal of 3 bases from V and 1 base from J, the junction contained 8 bases not matched to a gene. CDR3 DNA sequence: TGCGCCAGCAGCCACATGGGACTAGCGGGAGTGAAGTCCTACAATGAGCAGTTCTTC. This sequence encodes CASSHMGLAGVKSYNEQFF.

The V gene is TRBV27, the J gene TRBJ2-1; 9 bases are a match to TRBD1. The CDR3 length is 15 residues. CDR1 and CDR2 from the germline V gene are MNHEY and SMNVEV (reference sequence). Trimming at V came to 5 bases and at J to 10 bases, leaving 12 bases not matched to a gene. The CDR3 loop reads CASSGPQGAATEQFF. The CDR3 DNA follows: TGTGCCAGCAGTGGACCACAGGGGGCCGCTACCGAGCAGTTCTTC.